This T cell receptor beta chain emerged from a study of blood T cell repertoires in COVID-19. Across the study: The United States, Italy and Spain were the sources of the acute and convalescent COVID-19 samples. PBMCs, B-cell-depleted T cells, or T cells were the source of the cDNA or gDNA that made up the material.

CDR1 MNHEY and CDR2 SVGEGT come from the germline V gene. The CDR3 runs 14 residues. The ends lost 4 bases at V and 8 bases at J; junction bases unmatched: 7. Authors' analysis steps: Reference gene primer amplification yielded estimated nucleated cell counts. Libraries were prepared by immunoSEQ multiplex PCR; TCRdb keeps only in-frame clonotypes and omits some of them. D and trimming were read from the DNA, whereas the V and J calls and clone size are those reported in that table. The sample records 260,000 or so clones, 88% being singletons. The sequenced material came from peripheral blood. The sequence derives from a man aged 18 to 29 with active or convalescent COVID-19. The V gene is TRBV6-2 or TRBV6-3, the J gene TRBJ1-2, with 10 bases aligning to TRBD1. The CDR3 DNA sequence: TGTGCCAGCAGTTCGACAGGGGGCGCAGAGGGCTACACCTTC. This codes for CASSSTGGAEGYTF.